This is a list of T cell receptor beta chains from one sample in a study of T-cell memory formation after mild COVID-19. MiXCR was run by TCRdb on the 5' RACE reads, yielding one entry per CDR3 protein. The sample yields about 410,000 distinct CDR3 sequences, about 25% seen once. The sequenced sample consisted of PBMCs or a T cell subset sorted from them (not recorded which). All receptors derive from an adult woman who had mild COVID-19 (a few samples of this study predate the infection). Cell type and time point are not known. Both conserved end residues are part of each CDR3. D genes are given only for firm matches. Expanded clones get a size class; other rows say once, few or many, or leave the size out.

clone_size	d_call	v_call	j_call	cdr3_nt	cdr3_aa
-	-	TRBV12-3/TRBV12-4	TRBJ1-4	TGTGCCAGCAGTTCATATGGGGGGTTTGAAAAACTGTTTTTT	CASSSYGGFEKLFF
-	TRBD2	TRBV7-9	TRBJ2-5	TGTGCCAGCAGCCCCGGACAGGGGACTAGCGGACTGCTGGAGACCCAGTACTTC	CASSPGQGTSGLLETQYF
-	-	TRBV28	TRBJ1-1	TGTGCCAGCAGTCCCTTAGGGAATGGAAACACTGAAGCTTTCTTT	CASSPLGNGNTEAFF
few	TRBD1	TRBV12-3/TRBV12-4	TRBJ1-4	TGTGCCAGCAGCCCCCAAGCGGCAGGGGGGAATGAAAAACTGTTTTTT	CASSPQAAGGNEKLFF
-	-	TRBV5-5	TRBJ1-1	TGTGCCAGCAGCTTGGTCTATAGGGGTATGAACACTGAAGCTTTCTTT	CASSLVYRGMNTEAFF
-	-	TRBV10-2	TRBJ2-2	TGCGCCAGCACGCGGTACACCGGGGAGCTGTTTTTT	CASTRYTGELFF
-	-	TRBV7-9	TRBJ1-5	TGTGCCAGCAGCTTAGTCTCGGCGGGGAAGATGGGCAATCAGCCCCAGCATTTT	CASSLVSAGKMGNQPQHF
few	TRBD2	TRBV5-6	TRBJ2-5	TGTGCCAGCAGCTACCCACCGGGACTAGCGGGAGAGACCCAGTACTTC	CASSYPPGLAGETQYF
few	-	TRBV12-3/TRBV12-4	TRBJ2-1	TGTGCCAGCAGGTTTTCGTCGGGCAACAATGAGCAGTTCTTC	CASRFSSGNNEQFF
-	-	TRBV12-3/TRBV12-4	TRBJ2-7	TGTGCCAGCAGAACGGCGGGCGAGCAGTACTTC	CASRTAGEQYF
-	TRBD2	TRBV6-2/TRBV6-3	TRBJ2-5	TGTGCCAGCAGTTACTCGAAAGTGAGCGGGAGGGGCGAGACCCAGTACTTC	CASSYSKVSGRGETQYF
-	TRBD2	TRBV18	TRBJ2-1	TGTGCCAGCTCATTAGGGACTACGAACAATGAGCAGTTCTTC	CASSLGTTNNEQFF
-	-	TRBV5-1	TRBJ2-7	TGCGCCAGCAGCTTAGGAACAGGGACTGACGAGCAGTACTTC	CASSLGTGTDEQYF
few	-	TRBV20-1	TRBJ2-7	TGCAGTGCTAGAGATTGGGACACCTCCTACGAGCAGTACTTC	CSARDWDTSYEQYF
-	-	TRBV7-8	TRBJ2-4	TGTGCCAGCAGCTTAGGGGGGGCGGGCAAAAACATTCAGTACTTC	CASSLGGAGKNIQYF
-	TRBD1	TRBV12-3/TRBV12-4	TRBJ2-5	TGTGCCAGCAGTTCGGGACAGGTCAATCAAGAGACCCAGTACTTC	CASSSGQVNQETQYF
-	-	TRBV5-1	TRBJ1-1	TGCGCCAGCAGCTCGATCGGGGGGAACACTGAAGCTTTCTTT	CASSSIGGNTEAFF
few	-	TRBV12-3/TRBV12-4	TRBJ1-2	TGTGCCAGCAGTTTATCTCGAGGGACAACAAATGGCTACACCTTC	CASSLSRGTTNGYTF
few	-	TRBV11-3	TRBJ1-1	TGTGCCAGCAGTAAGGGCCTGAACACTGAAGCTTTCTTT	CASSKGLNTEAFF
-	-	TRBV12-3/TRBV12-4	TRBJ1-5	TGTGCCAGCAGGCGGGCCGGCGGCAATCAGCCCCAGCATTTT	CASRRAGGNQPQHF
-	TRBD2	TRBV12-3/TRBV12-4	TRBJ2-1	TGTGCCAGCAGTGGGCTAGCGGGGGGGCCGAATGAGCAGTTCTTC	CASSGLAGGPNEQFF
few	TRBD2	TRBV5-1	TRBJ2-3	TGCGCCAGCGCCCTAGATAGCGGGGCCTTCACAGATACGCAGTATTTT	CASALDSGAFTDTQYF
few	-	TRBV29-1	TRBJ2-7	TGCAGCGTTGGACGACTCGGGGCCTACGAGCAGTACTTC	CSVGRLGAYEQYF
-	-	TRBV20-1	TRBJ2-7	TGCAGTGCTAGAGGAGTGGCGGGACGGAACGAGCAGTACTTC	CSARGVAGRNEQYF
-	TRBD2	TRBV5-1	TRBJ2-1	TGCGCCAGCAGCCAAGCGGGGCCGGTCAATGAGCAGTTCTTC	CASSQAGPVNEQFF
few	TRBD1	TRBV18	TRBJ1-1	TGTGCCAGCTCTCCTAACAGGGGGTTCGCGAACACTGAAGCTTTCTTT	CASSPNRGFANTEAFF
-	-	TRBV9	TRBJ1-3	TGTGCCAGCAGCGTAGAGGACAGTTTATCCGGCTCTGGAAACACCATATATTTT	CASSVEDSLSGSGNTIYF
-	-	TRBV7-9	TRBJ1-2	TGTGCCAGCAGCTCAGGGGTTTCCTTC	CASSSGVSF
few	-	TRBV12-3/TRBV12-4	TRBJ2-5	TGTGCCAGCAGTTCCGGGACAAAAGGGGGAGAGACCCAGTACTTC	CASSSGTKGGETQYF
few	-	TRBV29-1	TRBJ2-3	TGCAGCGTTCGCGGGACCGTCACAGATACGCAGTATTTT	CSVRGTVTDTQYF
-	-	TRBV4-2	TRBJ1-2	TGTGCCAGCAGCCAAGGATACGGGCAGGCCAATGGCTACACCTTC	CASSQGYGQANGYTF
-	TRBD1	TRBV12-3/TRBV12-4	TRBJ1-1	TGTGCCAGCAGTGGAACACAGGGGTTGGTGACTGAAGCTTTCTTT	CASSGTQGLVTEAFF
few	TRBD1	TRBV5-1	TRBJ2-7	TGCGCCAGCAGCTTGGAGTCGGGCAGGGGGTTCGCCTACGAGCAGTACTTC	CASSLESGRGFAYEQYF
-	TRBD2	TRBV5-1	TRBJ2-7	TGCGCCAGCAGCTTGGAACTAGCGGGAGGAAGTAACGAGCAGTACTTC	CASSLELAGGSNEQYF